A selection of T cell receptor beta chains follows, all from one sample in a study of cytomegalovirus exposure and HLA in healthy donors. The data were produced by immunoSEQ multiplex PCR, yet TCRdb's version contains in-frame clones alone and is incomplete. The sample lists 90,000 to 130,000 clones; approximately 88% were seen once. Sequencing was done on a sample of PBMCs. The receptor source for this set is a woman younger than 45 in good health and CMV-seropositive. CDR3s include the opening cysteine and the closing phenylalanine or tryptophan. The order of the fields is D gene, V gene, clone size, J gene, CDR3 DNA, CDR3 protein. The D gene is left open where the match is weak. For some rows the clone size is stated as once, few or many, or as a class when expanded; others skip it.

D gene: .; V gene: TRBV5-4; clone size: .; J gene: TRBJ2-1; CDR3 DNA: TGTGCCAGCAGGAGGAGGGACTCCTACAATGAGCAGTTCTTC; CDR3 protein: CASRRRDSYNEQFF
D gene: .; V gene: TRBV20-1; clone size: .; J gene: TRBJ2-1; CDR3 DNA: TGCAGTGCTAGATCTGTACTTTCGCAGTTCTTC; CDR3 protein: CSARSVLSQFF
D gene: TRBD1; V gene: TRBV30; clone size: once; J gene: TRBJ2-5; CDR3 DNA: TGTGCCTGGAGTGTCCGGGACAGGGGGACCCCCGCACAAGAGACCCAGTACTTC; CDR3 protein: CAWSVRDRGTPAQETQYF
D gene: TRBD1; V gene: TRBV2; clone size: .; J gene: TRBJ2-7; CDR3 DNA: TGTGCCAGCAGGACAGGGGTTTACGAGCAGTACTTC; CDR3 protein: CASRTGVYEQYF
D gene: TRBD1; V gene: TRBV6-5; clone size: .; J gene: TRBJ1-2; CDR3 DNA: TGTGCCAGCAGTCCCCCGGGACAGGGGAAGGATGGCTACACCTTC; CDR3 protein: CASSPPGQGKDGYTF
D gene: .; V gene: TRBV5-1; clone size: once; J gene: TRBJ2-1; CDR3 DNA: TGCGCCAGCAGCTTGGAAGGGGGTTACGATGAGCAGTTCTTC; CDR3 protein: CASSLEGGYDEQFF
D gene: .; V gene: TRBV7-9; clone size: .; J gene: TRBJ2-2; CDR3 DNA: TGTGCCAGCAGCTTAGTCCTAGAGGAGGGGGAGCTGTTTTTT; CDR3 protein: CASSLVLEEGELFF
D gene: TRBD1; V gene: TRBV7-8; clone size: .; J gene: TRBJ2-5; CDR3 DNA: TGTGCCAGCAGCTTACGGGACAGGGGGTCGGAGACCCAGTACTTC; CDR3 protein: CASSLRDRGSETQYF
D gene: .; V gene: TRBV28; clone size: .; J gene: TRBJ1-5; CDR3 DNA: TGTGCCAGCAGTCGACCCTTCTTTCGTGGGCTCGCTCAGCCCCAGCATTTT; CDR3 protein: CASSRPFFRGLAQPQHF
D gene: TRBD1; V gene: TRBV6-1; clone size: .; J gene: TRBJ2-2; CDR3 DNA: TGTGCCAGCAGAGCCCGGACAGGATACACCGGGGAGCTGTTTTTT; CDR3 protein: CASRARTGYTGELFF
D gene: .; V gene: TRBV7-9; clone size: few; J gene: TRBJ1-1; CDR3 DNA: TGTGCCAGCAGCTCCAAGGGGTCAGGCACTGAAGCTTTCTTT; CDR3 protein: CASSSKGSGTEAFF
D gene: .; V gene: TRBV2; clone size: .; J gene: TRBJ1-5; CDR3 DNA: TGTGCCAGCAGGGAGGGTTGGAGTCAGCCCCAGCATTTT; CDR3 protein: CASREGWSQPQHF
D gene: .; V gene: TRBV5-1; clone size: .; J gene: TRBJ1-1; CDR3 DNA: TGCGCCAGCAGCTGGTTGACGGGGGACACTGAAGCTTTCTTT; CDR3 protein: CASSWLTGDTEAFF
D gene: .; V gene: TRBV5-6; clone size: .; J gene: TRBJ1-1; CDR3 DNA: TGTGCCAGCAGCTTTTCGGGGGGCACTGAAGCTTTCTTT; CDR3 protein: CASSFSGGTEAFF
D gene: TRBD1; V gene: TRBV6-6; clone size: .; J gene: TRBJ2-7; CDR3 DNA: TGTGCCAGCAGTCTCGGACAGGTCTCCTACGAGCAGTACTTC; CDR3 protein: CASSLGQVSYEQYF
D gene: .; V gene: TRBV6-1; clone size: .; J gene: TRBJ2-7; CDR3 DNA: TGTGCCAGCAGTCAGCGTATCCCCTACGAGCAGTACTTC; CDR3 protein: CASSQRIPYEQYF